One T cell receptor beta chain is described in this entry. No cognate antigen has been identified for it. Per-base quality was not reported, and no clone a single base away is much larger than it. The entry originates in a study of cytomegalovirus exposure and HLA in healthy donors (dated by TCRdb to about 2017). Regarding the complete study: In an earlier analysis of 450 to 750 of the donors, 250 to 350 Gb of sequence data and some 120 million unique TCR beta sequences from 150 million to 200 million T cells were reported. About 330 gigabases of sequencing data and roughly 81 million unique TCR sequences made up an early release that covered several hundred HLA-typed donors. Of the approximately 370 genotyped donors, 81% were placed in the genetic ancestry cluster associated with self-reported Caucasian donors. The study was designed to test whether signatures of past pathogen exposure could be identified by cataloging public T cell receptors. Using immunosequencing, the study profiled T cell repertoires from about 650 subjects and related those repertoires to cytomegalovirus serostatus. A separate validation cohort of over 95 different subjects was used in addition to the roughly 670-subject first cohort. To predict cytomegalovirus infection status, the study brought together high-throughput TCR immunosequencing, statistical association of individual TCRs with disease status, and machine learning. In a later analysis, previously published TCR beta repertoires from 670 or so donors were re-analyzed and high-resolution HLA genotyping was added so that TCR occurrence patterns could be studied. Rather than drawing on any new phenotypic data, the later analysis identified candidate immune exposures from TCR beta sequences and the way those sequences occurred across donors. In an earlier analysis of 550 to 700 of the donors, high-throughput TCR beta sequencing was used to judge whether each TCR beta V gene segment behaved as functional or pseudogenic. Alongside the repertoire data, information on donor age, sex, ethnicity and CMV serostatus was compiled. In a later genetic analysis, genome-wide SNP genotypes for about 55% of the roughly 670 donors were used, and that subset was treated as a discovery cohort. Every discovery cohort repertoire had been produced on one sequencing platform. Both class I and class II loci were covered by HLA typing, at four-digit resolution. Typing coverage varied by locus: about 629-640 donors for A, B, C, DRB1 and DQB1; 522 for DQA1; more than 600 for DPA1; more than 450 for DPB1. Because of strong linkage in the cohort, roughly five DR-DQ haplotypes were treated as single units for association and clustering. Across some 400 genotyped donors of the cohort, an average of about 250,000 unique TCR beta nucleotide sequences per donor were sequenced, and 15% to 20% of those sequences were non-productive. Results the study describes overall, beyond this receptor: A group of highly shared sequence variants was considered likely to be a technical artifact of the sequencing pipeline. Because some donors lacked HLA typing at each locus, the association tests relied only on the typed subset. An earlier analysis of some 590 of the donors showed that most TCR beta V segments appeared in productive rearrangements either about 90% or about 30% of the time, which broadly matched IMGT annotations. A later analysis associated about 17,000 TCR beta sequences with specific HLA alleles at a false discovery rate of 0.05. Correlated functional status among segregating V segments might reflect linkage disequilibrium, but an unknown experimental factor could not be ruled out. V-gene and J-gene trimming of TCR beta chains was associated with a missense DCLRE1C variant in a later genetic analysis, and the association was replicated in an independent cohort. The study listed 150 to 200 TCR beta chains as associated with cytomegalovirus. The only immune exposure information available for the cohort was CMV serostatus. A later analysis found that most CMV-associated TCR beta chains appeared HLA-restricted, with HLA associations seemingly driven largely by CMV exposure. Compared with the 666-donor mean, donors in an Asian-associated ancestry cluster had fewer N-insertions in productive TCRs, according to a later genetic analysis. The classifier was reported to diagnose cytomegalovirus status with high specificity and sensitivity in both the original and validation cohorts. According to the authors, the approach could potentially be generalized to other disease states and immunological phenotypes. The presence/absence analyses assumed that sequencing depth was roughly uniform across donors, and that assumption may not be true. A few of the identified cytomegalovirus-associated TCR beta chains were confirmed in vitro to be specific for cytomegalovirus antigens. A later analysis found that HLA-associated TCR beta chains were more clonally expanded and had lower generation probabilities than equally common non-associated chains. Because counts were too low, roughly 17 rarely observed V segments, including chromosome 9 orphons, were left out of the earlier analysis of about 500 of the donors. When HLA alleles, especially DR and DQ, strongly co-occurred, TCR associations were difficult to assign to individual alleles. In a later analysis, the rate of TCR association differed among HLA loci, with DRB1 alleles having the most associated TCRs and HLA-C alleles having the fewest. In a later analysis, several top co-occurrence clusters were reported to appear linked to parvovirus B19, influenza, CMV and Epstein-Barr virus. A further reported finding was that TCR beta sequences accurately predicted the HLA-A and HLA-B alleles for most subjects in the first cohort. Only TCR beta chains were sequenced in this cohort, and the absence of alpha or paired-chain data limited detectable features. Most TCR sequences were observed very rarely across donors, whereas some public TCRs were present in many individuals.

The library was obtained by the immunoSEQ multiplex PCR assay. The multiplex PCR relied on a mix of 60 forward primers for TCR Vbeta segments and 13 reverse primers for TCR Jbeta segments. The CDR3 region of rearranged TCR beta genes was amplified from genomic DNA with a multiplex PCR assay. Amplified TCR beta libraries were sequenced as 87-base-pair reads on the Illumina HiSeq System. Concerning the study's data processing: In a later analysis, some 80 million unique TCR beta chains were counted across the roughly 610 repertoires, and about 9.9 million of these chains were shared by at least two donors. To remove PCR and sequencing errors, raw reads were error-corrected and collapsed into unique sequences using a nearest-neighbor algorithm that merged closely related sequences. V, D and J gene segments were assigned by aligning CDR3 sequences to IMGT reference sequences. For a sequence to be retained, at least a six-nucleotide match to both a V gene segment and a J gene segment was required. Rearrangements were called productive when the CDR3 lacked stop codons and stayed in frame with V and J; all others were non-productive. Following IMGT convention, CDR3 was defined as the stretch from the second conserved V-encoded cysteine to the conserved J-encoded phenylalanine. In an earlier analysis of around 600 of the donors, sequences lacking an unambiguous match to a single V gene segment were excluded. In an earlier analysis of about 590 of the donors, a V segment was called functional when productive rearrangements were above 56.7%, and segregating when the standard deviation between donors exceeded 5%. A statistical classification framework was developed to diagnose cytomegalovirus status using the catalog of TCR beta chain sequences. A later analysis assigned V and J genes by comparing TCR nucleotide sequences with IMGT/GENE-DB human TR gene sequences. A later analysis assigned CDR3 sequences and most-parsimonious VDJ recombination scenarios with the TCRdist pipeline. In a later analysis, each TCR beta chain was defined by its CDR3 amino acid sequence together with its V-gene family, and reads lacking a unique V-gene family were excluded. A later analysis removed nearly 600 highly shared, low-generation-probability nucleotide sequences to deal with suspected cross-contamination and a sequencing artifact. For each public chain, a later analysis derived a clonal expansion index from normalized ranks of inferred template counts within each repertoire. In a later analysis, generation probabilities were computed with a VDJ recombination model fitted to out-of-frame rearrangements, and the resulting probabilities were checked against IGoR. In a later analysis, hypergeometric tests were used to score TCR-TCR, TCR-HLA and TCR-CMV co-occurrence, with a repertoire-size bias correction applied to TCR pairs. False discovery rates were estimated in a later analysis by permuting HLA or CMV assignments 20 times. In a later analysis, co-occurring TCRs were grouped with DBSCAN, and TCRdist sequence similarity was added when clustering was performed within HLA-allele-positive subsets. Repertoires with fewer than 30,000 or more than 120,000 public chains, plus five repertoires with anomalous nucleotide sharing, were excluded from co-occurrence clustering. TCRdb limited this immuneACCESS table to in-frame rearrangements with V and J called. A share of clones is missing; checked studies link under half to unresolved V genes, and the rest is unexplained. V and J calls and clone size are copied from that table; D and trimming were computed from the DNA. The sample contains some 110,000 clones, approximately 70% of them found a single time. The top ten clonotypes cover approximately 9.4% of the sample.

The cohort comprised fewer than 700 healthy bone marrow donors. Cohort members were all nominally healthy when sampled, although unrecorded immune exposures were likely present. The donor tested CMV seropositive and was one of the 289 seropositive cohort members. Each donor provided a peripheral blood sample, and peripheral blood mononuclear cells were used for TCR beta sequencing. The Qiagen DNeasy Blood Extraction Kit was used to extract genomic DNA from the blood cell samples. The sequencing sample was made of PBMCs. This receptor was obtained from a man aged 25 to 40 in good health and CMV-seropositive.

The CDR3 region reads CASRAQGAGETQYF. The nucleotides read TGTGCCAGCAGAGCCCAGGGGGCAGGAGAGACCCAGTACTTC. Rearrangement joined TRBV2 to TRBJ2-5, with 8 junctional bases fitting TRBD1. Counted from cysteine to phenylalanine, this CDR3 has 14 amino acids. The sequence is cut down to CDR3 DNA, 42 bases in frame from base 1. After removal of 6 bases from V and 4 bases from J, the junction retains 7 bases not matched to a gene. In the germline V gene, CDR1 corresponds to SNHLY and CDR2 to FYNNEI.